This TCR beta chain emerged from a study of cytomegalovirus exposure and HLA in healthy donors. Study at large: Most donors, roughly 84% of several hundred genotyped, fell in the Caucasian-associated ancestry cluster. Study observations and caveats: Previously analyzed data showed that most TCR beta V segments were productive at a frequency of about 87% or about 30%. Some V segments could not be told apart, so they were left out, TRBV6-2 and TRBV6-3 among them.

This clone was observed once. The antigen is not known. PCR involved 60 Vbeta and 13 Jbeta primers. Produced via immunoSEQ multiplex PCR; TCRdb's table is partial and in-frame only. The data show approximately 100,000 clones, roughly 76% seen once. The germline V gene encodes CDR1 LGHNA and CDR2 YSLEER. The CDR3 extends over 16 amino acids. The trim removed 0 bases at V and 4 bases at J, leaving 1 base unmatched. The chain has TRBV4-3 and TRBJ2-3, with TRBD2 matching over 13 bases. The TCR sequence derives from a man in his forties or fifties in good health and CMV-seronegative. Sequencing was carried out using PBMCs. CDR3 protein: CASSQDGLAGADTQYF. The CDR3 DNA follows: TGCGCCAGCAGCCAAGATGGACTAGCGGGGGCAGATACGCAGTATTTT.